This TCR beta chain was retrieved from a study of shared clonotypes between healthy human individuals. V lost 0 bases and J lost 7, with 6 bases in between. Germline V gene lookup returns CDR1 MNHEY and CDR2 SVGAGI. This CDR3 has 13 residues. Concerning this clone: Additional DNA sequences in this sample encode the identical CDR3.

Repertoires were generated with immunoSEQ multiplex PCR, while TCRdb's copy carries only in-frame clones and drops some. The sample shows 2 million to 2.5 million clones, approximately 95% of them seen only once. This TCR was recovered from a man between 18 and 29 years old in good health. The chain couples TRBV6-5 to TRBJ1-4; the D is unclear. The sequencing sample was made of naive CD4+ T cells sorted from blood. Noted subset: CD45RA+ positively selected. The CDR3 loop is CASSYSEREKLFF. Written as DNA, the CDR3 is TGTGCCAGCAGTTACTCCGAGCGTGAAAAACTGTTTTTT.